The 25 T cell receptor beta chains below were found in one sample sequenced in a study of monozygotic twins with inflammatory bowel disease. From the 5' RACE reads, TCRdb lists one entry per CDR3 protein and no DNA. This table lists just over 300,000 distinct CDR3 sequences. Sequences were obtained from blood. These receptors were taken from a human donor with ulcerative colitis or Crohn's disease, or a healthy co-twin of an affected twin (not recorded which).

The CDR3 region is CASSSRTEAFF. This chain uses TRBV5-5 with TRBJ1-1. This CDR3 has 11 residues. Germline V lookup: CDR1 SGHKS, CDR2 YYEKEE (reference sequence).

The chain carries TRBV28 and TRBJ2-7; the D call of TRBD1 rests on TCRdb alone, since no DNA is present to check it. The CDR3 is made up of 12 amino acids. CDR1 is MDHEN and CDR2 is SYDVKM in the germline V gene. CDR3 residues: CASWSQGEPQYF.

The chain carries TRBV12-3 or TRBV12-4 and TRBJ2-5; there is no DNA to check the TCRdb D call of TRBD1. This CDR3 comprises 13 residues. CDR3 protein: CASSFAGGETQYF.

CDR3: CASSQDTSYEQYF. This chain uses TRBV4-3 with TRBJ2-7. CDR1 and CDR2 (germline): LGHNA, YSLEER. The CDR3 runs to 13 residues.

The J gene is TRBJ2-7, the V gene TRBV28; the TCRdb D gene call, TRBD1, has no DNA to confirm it. This CDR3 spans 12 amino acids. Germline values: CDR1 MDHEN, CDR2 SYDVKM. CDR3 loop: CASSARTGEQYF.

The J gene is TRBJ2-6, the V gene TRBV11-1. The CDR3 spans 18 residues. Germline CDR1 is SGHAT and CDR2 is FQDESV (reference sequence). The CDR3 spells CASSLGETLVSGANVLTF.

This chain's CDR3 is CASSQDIRAGVATDTQYF. The chain carries TRBV14 and TRBJ2-3; the TCRdb call, TRBD1, lacks DNA for checking. Germline values: CDR1 SGHDN, CDR2 FVKESK. The length of the CDR3 is 18 residues.

The V call is TRBV15, the J call TRBJ2-1; TCRdb lists TRBD2, though no DNA is available to test this call. Germline V lookup: CDR1 LNHNV, CDR2 YYDKDF (reference sequence). The CDR3 sequence is 17 residues long. The CDR3 region is CATSDSGLAGTIIEQFF.

The genes are TRBV5-1 and TRBJ1-4; no DNA is available, so the TRBD1 call from TCRdb remains unchecked. Germline values: CDR1 SGHRS, CDR2 YFSETQ. The CDR3 is 14 amino acids. The CDR3 protein is CASSLGQMNEKLFF.

The chain joins TRBV20-1 to TRBJ2-7. The CDR3 has 11 residues. The germline V gene has CDR1 DFQATT and CDR2 SNEGSKA (reference sequence). The CDR3 is CSALSSYEQYF.

The chain links TRBV5-5 to TRBJ2-1; TCRdb names TRBD1, which stays unverified in the absence of DNA. Germline V gene lookup returns CDR1 SGHKS and CDR2 YYEKEE (reference sequence). The CDR3 runs 12 residues. CDR3: CASRLRGDEQFF.

The J gene is TRBJ2-2, the V gene TRBV10-3. The CDR3 consists of 15 residues. Germline lookup yields CDR1 ENHRY and CDR2 SYGVKD. The CDR3: CASAFGLENTGELFF.

The chain combines TRBV18 with TRBJ2-7; the TRBD1 assignment by TCRdb is unverifiable without DNA. Germline CDR1 reads KGHSH; CDR2 reads LQKENI. This CDR3 is built from 13 residues. CDR3 amino acids: CASSEGQGREQYF.

The rearrangement links TRBV18 to TRBJ1-1; TCRdb designates TRBD1, a call that cannot be tested without DNA. The CDR3 spans 14 residues. CDR1 is KGHSH, CDR2 LQKENI, per germline. CDR3 in amino acids: CASSPQGQGSGAFF.

This rearrangement joins TRBV30 to TRBJ1-6; TCRdb's D call, TRBD1, is unchecked because there is no DNA. CDR3 length equals 12 residues. The germline V gene encodes CDR1 GTSNPN and CDR2 SVGIG (reference sequence). The CDR3 protein is CAWRQGHSPLHF. Supplemented by reference TRBV30 and TRBJ1-6, the full variable domain reads SQTIHQWPATLVQPVGSPLSLECTVEGTSNPNLYWYRQAAGRGLQLLFYSVGIGQISSEVPQNLSASRPQDRQFILSSKKLLLSDSGFYLCAWRQGHSPLHFGNGTRLTVT.

V and J are TRBV6-2 or TRBV6-3 and TRBJ2-2; the TCRdb D gene call, TRBD1, has no DNA to confirm it. Germline lookup yields CDR1 MNHEY and CDR2 SVGEGT. CDR3 length equals 14 residues. This chain's CDR3 is CVRSGTGATGELFF.

The chain couples TRBV27 to TRBJ2-2; TCRdb reports TRBD1, a call that lacks DNA to check it against. The CDR3 sequence is 17 residues long. The germline V gene encodes CDR1 MNHEY and CDR2 SMNVEV (reference sequence). The CDR3 spells CASRDRQGVSRTGELFF.

The chain combines TRBV27 with TRBJ2-4. CDR1 is MNHEY and CDR2 is SMNVEV in the germline V gene (reference sequence). The CDR3 covers 13 residues. The CDR3: CASSLRAKNIQYF.

The chain carries TRBV5-4 and TRBJ2-5. The CDR3 runs to 14 residues. The germline V gene has CDR1 SGHNT and CDR2 YYREEE (reference sequence). This CDR3 reads CASSGRADQETQYF.

The chain is built from TRBV5-6 and TRBJ2-7; TCRdb outputs TRBD1, but without DNA this stays unchecked. The CDR3 totals 15 residues. Germline V gene lookup returns CDR1 SGHDT and CDR2 YYEEEE. The CDR3 loop reads CASSLVGDTLPGQYF.

The genes are TRBV5-4 and TRBJ2-7. Germline V gene sequence: CDR1 SGHNT, CDR2 YYREEE (reference sequence). The CDR3 has 12 residues. CDR3 residues: CASSSGKDEQYF.

The CDR3 sequence: CASRINPTAPYEQYF. The V call is TRBV2, the J call TRBJ2-7. The CDR3 contains 15 residues. Germline V CDR1 and CDR2: SNHLY, FYNNEI. The full variable domain, its missing parts supplied by reference TRBV2 and TRBJ2-7, is EPEVTQTPSHQVTQMGQEVILRCVPISNHLYFYWYRQILGQKVEFLVSFYNNEISEKSEIFDDQFSVERPDGSNFTLKIRSTKLEDSAMYFCASRINPTAPYEQYFGPGTRLTVT.

The chain links TRBV5-5 to TRBJ1-4. CDR1 and CDR2 from the germline V gene are SGHKS and YYEKEE (reference sequence). The CDR3 extends over 14 amino acids. CDR3 amino acids: CASSKTSLNEKLFF.

V is TRBV20-1 and J is TRBJ2-3; TCRdb proposes TRBD2, but this gene call is untestable without DNA. The CDR3 is 16 amino acids. Germline V gene sequence: CDR1 DFQATT, CDR2 SNEGSKA (reference sequence). This CDR3 reads CSAPPPTSGSQDTQYF.

The chain combines TRBV7-2 with TRBJ1-5. The CDR3 is 15 residues long. CDR1 is SGHTA and CDR2 is FQGNSA in the germline V gene. CDR3 in amino acids: CASSIKGGGNQPQHF.